This TCR beta chain emerged from a study of blood T cells in healthy people across ages. The wider study: Roughly one uniquely barcoded beta molecule per two T cells was captured.

Germline CDR1 SGHDN, CDR2 FVKESK. The CDR3 extends over 15 amino acids. V shed 4 bases, J shed 2 bases, and the junction held 7 bases outside the gene matches. There are a few counts of this clonotype. A second PCR, run for about 6 to 11 cycles, used a sample-barcoded 5' primer plus a J-beta primer mix. TCRdb re-called the 5' RACE reads with MiXCR, one entry per CDR3 protein. Found here are approximately 880,000 distinct CDR3 sequences, about 44% of them singletons; the top ten hold 13%. This chain links TRBV14 with TRBJ2-7; 8 positions match TRBD1. Sequences were obtained from blood. This clonotype was obtained from a young man in good health. CDR3 in amino acids: CASSPDRVDTYEQYF. The CDR3 DNA sequence: TGTGCCAGCAGCCCGGACAGGGTCGATACCTACGAGCAGTACTTC.